Reported below is one T cell receptor (beta chain). Between the trimmed V and J ends, which lost 0 bases and 1 base, there was a span of 7 bases. Germline V lookup: CDR1 SGHDT, CDR2 YYEEEE. This CDR3 comprises 14 residues. The method was immunoSEQ multiplex PCR; TCRdb's version includes in-frame clones alone and lacks a portion of them. The repertoire holds about 100,000 clones, with about 95% as singletons. The data were obtained in a study of technical replicates of blood from a few donors. The receptor was isolated from a human donor in good health. V usage is TRBV5-6 and J usage is TRBJ1-2; D perhaps matches TRBD1 (5 bases). Sequencing was carried out using T cells isolated from PBMCs. CDR3 sequence: CASSLVQGNYGYTF. The CDR3 DNA sequence: TGTGCCAGCAGCTTGGTTCAGGGTAACTATGGCTACACCTTC.